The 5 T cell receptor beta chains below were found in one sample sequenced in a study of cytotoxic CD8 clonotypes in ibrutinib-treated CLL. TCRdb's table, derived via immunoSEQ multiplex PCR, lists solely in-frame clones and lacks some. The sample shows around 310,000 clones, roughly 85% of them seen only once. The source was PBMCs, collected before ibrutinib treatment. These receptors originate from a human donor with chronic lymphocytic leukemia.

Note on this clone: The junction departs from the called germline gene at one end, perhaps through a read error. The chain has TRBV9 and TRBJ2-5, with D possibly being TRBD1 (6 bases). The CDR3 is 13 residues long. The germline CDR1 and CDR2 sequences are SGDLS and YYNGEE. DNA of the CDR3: TGTGCCAGCAGCGGGACAGTCCAAGGGACCCAGTACTTC. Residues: CASSGTVQGTQYF.

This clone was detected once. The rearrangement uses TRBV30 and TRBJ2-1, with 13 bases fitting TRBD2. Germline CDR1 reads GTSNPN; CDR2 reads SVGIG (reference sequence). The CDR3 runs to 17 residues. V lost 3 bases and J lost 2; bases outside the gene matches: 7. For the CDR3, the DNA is TGTGCCTGGAGCGCCTTCGGACTAGCGGGAGCCTACAATGAGCAGTTCTTC. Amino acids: CAWSAFGLAGAYNEQFF.

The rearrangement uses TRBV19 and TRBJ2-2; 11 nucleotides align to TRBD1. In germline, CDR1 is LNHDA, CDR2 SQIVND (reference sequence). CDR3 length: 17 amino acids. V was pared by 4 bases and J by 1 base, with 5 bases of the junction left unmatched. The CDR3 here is CASSTRDRGRNTGELFF. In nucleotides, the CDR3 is TGTGCCAGTAGTACCCGGGACAGGGGGAGGAACACCGGGGAGCTGTTTTTT.

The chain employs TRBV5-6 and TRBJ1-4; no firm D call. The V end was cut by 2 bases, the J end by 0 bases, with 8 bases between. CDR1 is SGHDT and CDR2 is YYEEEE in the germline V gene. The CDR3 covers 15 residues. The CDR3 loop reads CASSFVRSTNEKLFF. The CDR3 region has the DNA TGTGCCAGCAGCTTTGTTAGATCAACTAATGAAAAACTGTTTTTT. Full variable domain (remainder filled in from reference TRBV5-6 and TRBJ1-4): DAGVTQSPTHLIKTRGQQVTLRCSPKSGHDTVSWYQQALGQGPQFIFQYYEEEERQRGNFPDRFSGHQFPNYSSELNVNALLLGDSALYLCASSFVRSTNEKLFFGSGTQLSVL.

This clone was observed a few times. The CDR3 DNA sequence: TGTGCCAGCAGCCAGGGGACAGGGTCTAAGACCCAGTACTTC. This encodes CASSQGTGSKTQYF. This chain joins TRBV4-2 and TRBJ2-5, with TRBD1 matching over 9 bases. The germline gives CDR1 LGHNA, CDR2 YNFKEQ. J was trimmed by 6 bases and V by 3 bases; bases with no gene match: 5. The CDR3 has 14 residues.